This T cell receptor beta chain was documented in a study of T-cell reconstitution after alpha-beta-depleted transplantation in children. This clonotype came up a few times. The library targeted TCRbeta and was prepared with unique molecular identifiers. TCRdb redid the calling of the PCR reads with MiXCR, one entry per CDR3 protein. The sample contains about 610,000 distinct CDR3 sequences, 10% to 13% of which appear only once. Sequences were derived from PBMCs from the stem cell graft donor, sampled from the stem cell graft. This TCR was sampled from a human donor who donated a stem cell graft to a child with acute myeloid leukemia.

CDR3 nucleotides: TGTGCCAGCAGCTTAGGGGTCGGATGGCCGTCCTACAATGAGCAGTTCTTC. Translated: CASSLGVGWPSYNEQFF. This chain uses TRBV7-2 with TRBJ2-1, with D uncertain. The germline CDR1 and CDR2 sequences are SGHTA and FQGNSA. Between the trimmed V and J ends, which lost 1 base and 1 base, there was a span of 14 bases. The CDR3 covers 17 residues.